A single sample gave rise to the 23 T cell receptor beta chains below, sequenced in a study of blood T cell repertoires in COVID-19. Repertoires were generated with immunoSEQ multiplex PCR, while TCRdb's copy carries only in-frame clones and drops some. This sample yields about 170,000 clones, of which approximately 83% are seen a single time; roughly 1.9% belongs to the top ten. The sequencing input was peripheral blood. These receptors were collected from a woman aged 80 or over with acute or convalescent COVID-19.

V usage is TRBV14 and J usage is TRBJ1-3, with D perhaps TRBD1 (6 bases). Between the trimmed V and J ends, which lost 3 bases and 8 bases, there was a span of 14 bases. Germline CDR1 SGHDN, CDR2 FVKESK. CDR3 size: 14 residues. The CDR3 sequence is CASSQIQGGDTIYF. CDR3 in DNA: TGTGCCAGCAGCCAGATACAGGGTGGCGACACCATATATTTT.

About this clone: At one of its ends the junction is not consistent with the germline gene, which may arise from a read error. The CDR3 region has the DNA TGTGCCAGCAGCCAAGATCGCAGGGGGCCTGGGAACACCATATATTTT. Amino acid sequence: CASSQDRRGPGNTIYF. The chain has TRBV3-1 (or the pseudogene TRBV3-2) and TRBJ1-3, with 8 nucleotides matching TRBD1. Per the germline V gene, CDR1 is LGHDT and CDR2 is YNNKEL (reference sequence). CDR3 length: 16 amino acids.

The genes are TRBV3-1 (or the pseudogene TRBV3-2) and TRBJ1-2; D is perhaps TRBD1 (5 bases). V gave up 3 bases and J gave up 5 bases, with 10 bases separating them. CDR1 is LGHDT, CDR2 YNNKEL, per germline (reference sequence). The CDR3 is made up of 13 amino acids. The CDR3 DNA is TGTGCCAGCAGCCAGGGGCAGCTATATGGCTACACCTTC. Its protein is CASSQGQLYGYTF.

This clone appeared once. A junction end diverges from the germline sequence, so it may reflect a read error. This sample includes further DNA sequences coding for the same CDR3. The chain is built from TRBV18 and TRBJ2-7, with a tentative D call TRBD1 (6 bases). This CDR3 contains 12 residues. Germline CDR1 is KGHSH and CDR2 is LQKENI. The CDR3 coding sequence is TGTGCCAGCTCACACAGGGCTAACGAACAGTACTTC. This encodes CASSHRANEQYF.

V usage is TRBV4-1 and J usage is TRBJ1-3; D is unclear. V was cut by 4 bases and J by 8 bases, with 12 bases left in between. The germline V gene has CDR1 MGHRA and CDR2 YSYEKL. The CDR3 extends over 13 amino acids. DNA for the CDR3: TGCGCCAGCAGCCCCCTGACGGCGGACACCATATATTTT. Translation: CASSPLTADTIYF.

CDR3 DNA sequence: TGTGCCAGCCACCAACAGGGGTTGGGGGGCAGCTCCTACAATGAGCAGTTCTTC. This translates into CASHQQGLGGSSYNEQFF. The chain combines TRBV18 with TRBJ2-1, with TRBD1 as a possible D gene (7 bases). This CDR3 spans 18 amino acids. V was pared by 8 bases and J by 0 bases, with 23 bases between. Germline V gives CDR1 KGHSH, CDR2 LQKENI.

This clone is a singleton in its sample. This rearrangement joins TRBV10-3 to TRBJ1-2; maybe TRBD1 (6 bases). This CDR3 has 13 amino acids. V shed 10 bases and J shed 3 bases, with 15 bases lying between them. The germline CDR1 and CDR2 sequences are ENHRY and SYGVKD. The CDR3 reads CATGSGAHYGYTF. The CDR3 DNA sequence: TGTGCCACCGGGTCAGGGGCCCACTATGGCTACACCTTC.

This clone showed up just once. The chain is built from TRBV7-9 and TRBJ2-2, with 7 nucleotides matching TRBD1. The V and J ends lost 4 bases and 4 bases, in that order; junction bases with no gene match: 9. CDR3 length: 16 amino acids. Germline lookup yields CDR1 SEHNR and CDR2 FQNEAQ (reference sequence). CDR3 sequence (DNA): TGTGCCAGCAGCTGGACAGGCGCACTTGCCACCGGGGAGCTGTTTTTT. This gives the protein CASSWTGALATGELFF.

V usage is TRBV7-2 and J usage is TRBJ2-1; no reliable D call. This CDR3 region has 16 residues. Per the germline V gene, CDR1 is SGHTA and CDR2 is FQGNSA. V shed 3 bases and J shed 1 base, with 13 bases lying between them. The CDR3 bases are TGTGCCAGCAGCTTGGCATCGTCCGGGTCCTACAATGAGCAGTTCTTC. Residues: CASSLASSGSYNEQFF.

This sequence joins TRBV5-1 and TRBJ2-1, with 9 bases aligning to TRBD2. The CDR3 loop spans 16 amino acids. CDR1 and CDR2 (germline): SGHRS, YFSETQ. V lost 4 bases, J lost 9 bases, and 14 bases stayed unmatched. This CDR3 reads CASSEISGGHGGEQFF. The DNA for the CDR3 is TGCGCCAGCAGCGAGATTAGCGGGGGCCACGGCGGTGAGCAGTTCTTC.

The rearrangement joins TRBV2 to TRBJ1-6; maybe TRBD1 (5 bases). Germline CDR1 is SNHLY and CDR2 is FYNNEI. This CDR3 comprises 16 residues. Between the trimmed V and J ends, which lost 4 bases and 3 bases, there was a span of 13 bases. CDR3 in amino acids: CASSGRDLSYNSPLHF. CDR3 coding DNA: TGTGCCAGCAGTGGGAGGGACTTAAGCTATAATTCACCCCTCCACTTT. The whole variable domain, remainder taken from reference TRBV2 and TRBJ1-6, is EPEVTQTPSHQVTQMGQEVILRCVPISNHLYFYWYRQILGQKVEFLVSFYNNEISEKSEIFDDQFSVERPDGSNFTLKIRSTKLEDSAMYFCASSGRDLSYNSPLHFGNGTRLTVT.

V usage is TRBV28 and J usage is TRBJ2-5, with 9 bases identical to TRBD1. Trimming removed 6 bases from V and 3 bases from J; junction bases left unmatched: 2. In germline, CDR1 is MDHEN, CDR2 SYDVKM. The CDR3 sequence is 13 residues long. This CDR3 is CASRRQGEETQYF. For the CDR3, the DNA is TGTGCCAGCAGACGACAGGGGGAAGAGACCCAGTACTTC. The variable domain in full, with the rest retrieved from reference TRBV28 and TRBJ2-5, is DVKVTQSSRYLVKRTGEKVFLECVQDMDHENMFWYRQDPGLGLRLIYFSYDVKMKEKGDIPEGYSVSREKKERFSLILESASTNQTSMYLCASRRQGEETQYFGPGTRLLVL.

The chain uses TRBV19 and TRBJ1-5; the D is unclear. Germline loops: CDR1 LNHDA, CDR2 SQIVND (reference sequence). V lost 7 bases, J lost 2 bases, and 9 bases lay in between. This CDR3 is 13 amino acids long. CDR3 sequence: CASNPPGNQPQHF. The CDR3 DNA reads TGTGCCAGTAACCCTCCGGGCAATCAGCCCCAGCATTTT.

The chain is built from TRBV9 and TRBJ2-3; D is ambiguous. This CDR3 contains 13 residues. Germline loops: CDR1 SGDLS, CDR2 YYNGEE. V was cut by 0 bases and J by 5 bases, with 7 bases left in between. CDR3 coding DNA: TGTGCCAGCAGCGTAGCTGCCGGAGATACGCAGTATTTT. Translation gives CASSVAAGDTQYF.

The chain combines TRBV27 with TRBJ2-7; TRBD2 matches 8 bases. The CDR3 length is 14 residues. Germline V gene data show CDR1 as MNHEY and CDR2 as SMNVEV (reference sequence). V lost 5 bases and J lost 9; bases outside the gene matches: 12. The CDR3 bases are TGTGCCAGCAGTCCCCAGCGGGAGATAGCGGGGCAGTACTTC. This gives the protein CASSPQREIAGQYF.

The chain couples TRBV10-1 to TRBJ2-5; 8 positions match TRBD1. V lost 6 bases to trimming and J lost 2 bases; unmatched junction nucleotides: 5. Germline CDR1 is WNHNN and CDR2 is SYGVQD (reference sequence). CDR3 length: 14 amino acids. Here the CDR3 reads CASSPGTGQETQYF. CDR3 bases: TGCGCCAGCAGCCCCGGGACAGGACAAGAGACCCAGTACTTC.

V gene TRBV28 combines with J gene TRBJ2-7; tentative D call: TRBD2 (6 bases). CDR3 length equals 14 residues. The germline V and J ends were trimmed by 9 bases and 0 bases, with 15 bases remaining between them. CDR1 MDHEN and CDR2 SYDVKM come from the germline V gene. The DNA for the CDR3 is TGTGCCAGTTTCGGGAGAAGGGGCTCCTACGAGCAGTACTTC. Translating it yields CASFGRRGSYEQYF.

The gene calls are TRBV18 and TRBJ2-5, with a tentative D call TRBD1 (6 bases). V lost 6 bases and J 3 bases, leaving 11 bases between the germline ends. Germline CDR1 reads KGHSH; CDR2 reads LQKENI. The CDR3 spans 13 residues. In DNA, the CDR3 is TGTGCCAGCTCGGGGGACACCAAAGAGACCCAGTACTTC. It yields the protein CASSGDTKETQYF.

This chain joins TRBV28 and TRBJ2-6; TRBD1 might be the D (6 bases). This CDR3 is 20 amino acids long. The V gene lost 5 bases and the J gene lost 0 bases, with 23 bases spanning the gap. From germline, CDR1 is MDHEN and CDR2 SYDVKM. The DNA of the CDR3 is TGTGCCAGCAGTCGAATAGGATCTCCAGGGGCATTCTCTGGGGCCAACGTCCTGACTTTC. It specifies CASSRIGSPGAFSGANVLTF.

The chain employs TRBV11-2 and TRBJ2-7; 10 nucleotides match TRBD2. Looked up from germline, CDR1 is SGHAT and CDR2 is FQNNGV. J gave up 2 bases and V 0 bases, and 1 base lay outside the gene matches. This CDR3 has 15 amino acids. The CDR3 DNA reads TGTGCCAGCAGCTTAGAACTAGCGGGGACCTACGAGCAGTACTTC. This translates into CASSLELAGTYEQYF.

Here the CDR3 reads CASSFGTVGETQYF. CDR3 coding DNA: TGCGCCAGCAGCTTCGGGACAGTGGGGGAGACCCAGTACTTC. The gene calls are TRBV5-1 and TRBJ2-5; the match to TRBD1 covers 7 bases. Germline CDR1 reads SGHRS; CDR2 reads YFSETQ. The trim removed 2 bases at V and 5 bases at J, leaving 6 bases unmatched. The CDR3 covers 14 residues.

This sequence joins TRBV5-1 and TRBJ2-3; 9 bases match TRBD2. The CDR3 runs to 19 residues. Germline values: CDR1 SGHRS, CDR2 YFSETQ. Trimming at V came to 3 bases and at J to 0 bases, leaving 14 bases not matched to a gene. The DNA for the CDR3 is TGCGCCAGCAGCTGGGGCCCGGGTGGAGCGGGAGGTAGCACAGATACGCAGTATTTT. Amino acids: CASSWGPGGAGGSTDTQYF.

J is TRBJ1-1 and V is TRBV9; 7 bases line up with TRBD1. Germline V gene data show CDR1 as SGDLS and CDR2 as YYNGEE. Trimming removed 4 bases from V and 6 bases from J; junction bases left unmatched: 9. The CDR3 spans 14 residues. CDR3 loop: CASSPQGVLSEAFF. Written as DNA, the CDR3 is TGTGCCAGCAGCCCCCAGGGGGTTTTGTCTGAAGCTTTCTTT.